This T cell receptor beta chain came from a study of identical twins. General study results and limits: Clonotypes of the beta chain that were abundant in cord blood carried fewer insertions (memory repertoires showed none).

Template switching added a universal primer binding site, and final cDNA carried unique molecular identifiers. Using its own MiXCR run on the 5' RACE reads, TCRdb lists one record per CDR3 protein. The sample consists of 200,000 to 250,000 distinct CDR3 sequences, over 9.5% of them appearing once. The CDR3 is 12 residues long. V was trimmed by 3 bases and J by 9 bases, leaving 9 bases between them. A remark on this clonotype: Its specificity is not known.

The rearrangement links TRBV12-3 or TRBV12-4 to TRBJ2-1; a weak D match, TRBD1 (6 bases). The sequencing input was memory T cells sorted from blood. The TCR originated in a man aged 45-65 years in good health. The CDR3 sequence: CASSFVGGEQFF. DNA of the CDR3: TGTGCCAGCAGTTTCGTAGGGGGTGAGCAGTTCTTC.